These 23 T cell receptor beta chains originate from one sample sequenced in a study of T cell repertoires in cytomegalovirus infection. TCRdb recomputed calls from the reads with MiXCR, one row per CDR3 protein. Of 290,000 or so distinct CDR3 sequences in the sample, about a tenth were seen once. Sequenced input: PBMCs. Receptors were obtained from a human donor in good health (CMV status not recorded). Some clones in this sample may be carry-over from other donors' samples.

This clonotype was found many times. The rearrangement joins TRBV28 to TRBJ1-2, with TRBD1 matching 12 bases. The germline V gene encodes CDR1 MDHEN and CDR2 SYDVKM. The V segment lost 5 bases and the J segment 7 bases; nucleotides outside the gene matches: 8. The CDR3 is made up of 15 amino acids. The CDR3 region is CASSRPGQGASGYTF. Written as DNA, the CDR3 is TGTGCCAGCAGTCGACCGGGACAGGGGGCTAGTGGCTACACCTTC.

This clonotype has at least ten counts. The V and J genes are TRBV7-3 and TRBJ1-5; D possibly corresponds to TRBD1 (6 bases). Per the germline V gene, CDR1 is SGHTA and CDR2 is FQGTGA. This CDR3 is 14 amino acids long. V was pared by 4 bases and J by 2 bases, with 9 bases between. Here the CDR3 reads CASSSAGGNQPQHF. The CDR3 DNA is TGTGCCAGCAGCTCTGCAGGGGGCAATCAGCCCCAGCATTTT.

The chain's CDR3 is CASSPSGFFTDTQYF. DNA for the CDR3: TGTGCCAGCAGTCCCTCGGGGTTTTTTACAGATACGCAGTATTTT. The genes are TRBV6-2 or TRBV6-3 and TRBJ2-3, with D tentatively TRBD2 (5 bases). Germline V lookup: CDR1 MNHEY, CDR2 SVGEGT. The length of the CDR3 is 15 residues. V dropped 5 bases and J dropped 3 bases, with 15 bases sitting between them.

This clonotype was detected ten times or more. CDR3 protein: CSARVFSGGSYNEQFF. CDR3 DNA: TGCAGTGCTAGAGTCTTCAGCGGGGGGTCCTACAATGAGCAGTTCTTC. The genes are TRBV20-1 and TRBJ2-1; 9 positions agree with TRBD2. This CDR3 contains 16 residues. CDR1 DFQATT and CDR2 SNEGSKA come from the germline V gene (reference sequence). Trimming removed 1 base from V and 1 base from J; junction bases left unmatched: 5.

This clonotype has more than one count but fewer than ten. In DNA, the CDR3 is TGTGCCAGCAGTTACGGAGCAGGCTATCAGGGCTACGAGCAGTACTTC. It encodes CASSYGAGYQGYEQYF. The genes are TRBV6-5 and TRBJ2-7; weak D call: TRBD1 (5 bases). Trimming cost V 2 bases and J 3 bases, with 17 bases left between them. Germline V CDR1 and CDR2: MNHEY, SVGAGI. The CDR3 has 16 residues.

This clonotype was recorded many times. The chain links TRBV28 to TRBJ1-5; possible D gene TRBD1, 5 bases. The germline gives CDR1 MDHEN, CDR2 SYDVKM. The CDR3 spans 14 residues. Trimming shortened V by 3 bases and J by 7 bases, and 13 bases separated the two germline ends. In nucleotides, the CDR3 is TGTGCCAGCAGTTTTGACAGCTACAAGCAGCCCCAGCATTTT. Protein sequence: CASSFDSYKQPQHF. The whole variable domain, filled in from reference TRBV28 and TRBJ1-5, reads DVKVTQSSRYLVKRTGEKVFLECVQDMDHENMFWYRQDPGLGLRLIYFSYDVKMKEKGDIPEGYSVSREKKERFSLILESASTNQTSMYLCASSFDSYKQPQHFGDGTRLSIL.

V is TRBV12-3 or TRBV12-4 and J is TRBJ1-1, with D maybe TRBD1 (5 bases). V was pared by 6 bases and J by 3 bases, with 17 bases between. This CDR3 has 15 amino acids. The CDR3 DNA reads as TGTGCCAGCAGCCCTTGGGGGGGGGGGTACACTGAAGCTTTCTTT. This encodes CASSPWGGGYTEAFF.

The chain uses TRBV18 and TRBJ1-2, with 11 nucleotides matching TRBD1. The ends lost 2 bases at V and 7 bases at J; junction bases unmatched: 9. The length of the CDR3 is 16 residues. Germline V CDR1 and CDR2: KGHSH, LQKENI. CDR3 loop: CASSPNPGQGAGGYTF. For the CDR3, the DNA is TGTGCCAGCTCACCAAACCCCGGACAGGGGGCCGGTGGCTACACCTTC.

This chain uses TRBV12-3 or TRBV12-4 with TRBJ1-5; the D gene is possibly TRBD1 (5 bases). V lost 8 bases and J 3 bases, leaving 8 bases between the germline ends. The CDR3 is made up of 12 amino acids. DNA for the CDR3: TGTGCCAGCCTAGGGGTCAATCAGCCCCAGCATTTT. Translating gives CASLGVNQPQHF.

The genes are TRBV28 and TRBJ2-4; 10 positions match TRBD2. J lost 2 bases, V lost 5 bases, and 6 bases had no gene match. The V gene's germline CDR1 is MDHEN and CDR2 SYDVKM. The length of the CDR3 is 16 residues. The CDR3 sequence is CASSPQRGGPKNIQYF. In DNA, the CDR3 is TGTGCCAGCAGTCCCCAGCGGGGGGGCCCCAAAAACATTCAGTACTTC. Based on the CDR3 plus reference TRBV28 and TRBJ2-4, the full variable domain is DVKVTQSSRYLVKRTGEKVFLECVQDMDHENMFWYRQDPGLGLRLIYFSYDVKMKEKGDIPEGYSVSREKKERFSLILESASTNQTSMYLCASSPQRGGPKNIQYFGAGTRLSVL.

For the CDR3, the DNA is TGTGCCAGCAGCCCGCAGGGGGCGGGCTATGGCTACACCTTC. Its translation is CASSPQGAGYGYTF. The chain has TRBV7-9 and TRBJ1-2; TRBD1 matches 8 bases. The ends lost 5 bases at V and 4 bases at J; junction bases unmatched: 6. The germline V gene has CDR1 SEHNR and CDR2 FQNEAQ (reference sequence). There are 14 residues in the CDR3. Using reference TRBV7-9 and TRBJ1-2 for the parts outside the CDR3, the full variable domain is DTGVSQNPRHKITKRGQNVTFRCDPISEHNRLYWYRQTLGQGPEFLTYFQNEAQLEKSRLLSDRFSAERPKGSFSTLEIQRTEQGDSAMYLCASSPQGAGYGYTFGSGTRLTVV.

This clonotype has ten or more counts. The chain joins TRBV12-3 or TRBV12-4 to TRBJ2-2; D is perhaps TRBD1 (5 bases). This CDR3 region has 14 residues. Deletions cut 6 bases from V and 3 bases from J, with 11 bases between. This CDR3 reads CASRTDSYTGELFF. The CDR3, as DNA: TGTGCCAGCAGAACCGACAGTTACACCGGGGAGCTGTTTTTT.

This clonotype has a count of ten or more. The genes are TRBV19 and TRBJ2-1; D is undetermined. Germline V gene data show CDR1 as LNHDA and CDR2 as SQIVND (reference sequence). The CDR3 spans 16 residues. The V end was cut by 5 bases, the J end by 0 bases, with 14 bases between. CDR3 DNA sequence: TGTGCCAGTAGTTTAGGTCACCGCAGCTCCTACAATGAGCAGTTCTTC. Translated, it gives CASSLGHRSSYNEQFF.

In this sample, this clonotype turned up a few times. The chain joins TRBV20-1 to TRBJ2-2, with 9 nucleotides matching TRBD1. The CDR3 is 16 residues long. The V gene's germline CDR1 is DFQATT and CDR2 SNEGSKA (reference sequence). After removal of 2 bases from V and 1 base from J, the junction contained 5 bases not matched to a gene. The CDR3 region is CSARQPGQGNTGELFF. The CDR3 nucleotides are TGCAGTGCTAGACAACCGGGACAGGGGAACACCGGGGAGCTGTTTTTT.

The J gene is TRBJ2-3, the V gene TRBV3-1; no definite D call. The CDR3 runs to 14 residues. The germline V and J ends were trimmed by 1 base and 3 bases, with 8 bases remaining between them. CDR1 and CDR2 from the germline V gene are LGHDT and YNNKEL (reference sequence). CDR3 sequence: CASSQGWATDTQYF. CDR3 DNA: TGTGCCAGCAGCCAAGGTTGGGCTACAGATACGCAGTATTTT.

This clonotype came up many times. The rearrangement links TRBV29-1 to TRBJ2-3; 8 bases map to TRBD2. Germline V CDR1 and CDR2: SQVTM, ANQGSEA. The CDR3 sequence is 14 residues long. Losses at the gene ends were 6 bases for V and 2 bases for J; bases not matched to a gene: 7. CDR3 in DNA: TGCAGCGTGCCACGGGGGGGGTCCACAGATACGCAGTATTTT. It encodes CSVPRGGSTDTQYF.

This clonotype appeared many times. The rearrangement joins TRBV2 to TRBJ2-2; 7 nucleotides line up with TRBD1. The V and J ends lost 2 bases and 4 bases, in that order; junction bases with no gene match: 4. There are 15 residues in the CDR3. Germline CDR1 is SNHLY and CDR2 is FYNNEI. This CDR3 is CASSELWDSTGELFF. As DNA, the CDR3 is TGTGCCAGCAGTGAATTATGGGACAGCACCGGGGAGCTGTTTTTT.

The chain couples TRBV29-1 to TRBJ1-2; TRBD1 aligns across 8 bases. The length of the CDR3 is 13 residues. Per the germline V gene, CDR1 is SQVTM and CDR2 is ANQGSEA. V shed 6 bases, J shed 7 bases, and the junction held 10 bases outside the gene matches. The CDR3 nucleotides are TGCAGCGTGCAGACCCAGGGGGCGGTTGGCTACACCTTC. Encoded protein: CSVQTQGAVGYTF.

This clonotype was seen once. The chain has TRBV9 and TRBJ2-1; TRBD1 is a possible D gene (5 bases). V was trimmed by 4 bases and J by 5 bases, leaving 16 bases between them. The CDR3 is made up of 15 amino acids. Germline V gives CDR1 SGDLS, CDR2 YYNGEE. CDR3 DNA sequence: TGTGCCAGCAGCCACAGACAGCCTACAAACAATGAGCAGTTCTTC. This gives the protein CASSHRQPTNNEQFF.

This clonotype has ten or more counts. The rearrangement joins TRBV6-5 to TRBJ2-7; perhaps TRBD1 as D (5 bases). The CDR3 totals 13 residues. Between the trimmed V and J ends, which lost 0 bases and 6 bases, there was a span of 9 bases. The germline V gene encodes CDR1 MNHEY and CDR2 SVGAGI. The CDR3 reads CASSYSPQGEQYV. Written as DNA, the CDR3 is TGTGCCAGCAGTTACTCCCCGCAGGGCGAGCAGTACGTC.

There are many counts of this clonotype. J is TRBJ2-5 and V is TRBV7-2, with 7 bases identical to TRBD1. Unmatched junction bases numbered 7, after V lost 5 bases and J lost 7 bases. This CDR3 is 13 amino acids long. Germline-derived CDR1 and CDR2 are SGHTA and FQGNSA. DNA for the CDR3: TGTGCCAGCAGCCCCGAGGGGGCGGGGACCCAGTACTTC. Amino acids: CASSPEGAGTQYF.

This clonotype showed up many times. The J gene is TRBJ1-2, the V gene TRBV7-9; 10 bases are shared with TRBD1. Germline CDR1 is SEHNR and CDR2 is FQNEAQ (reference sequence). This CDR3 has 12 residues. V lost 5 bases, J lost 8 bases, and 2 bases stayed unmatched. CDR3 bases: TGTGCCAGCAGCCCGGGACAGGGGGGCTACACCTTC. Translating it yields CASSPGQGGYTF.

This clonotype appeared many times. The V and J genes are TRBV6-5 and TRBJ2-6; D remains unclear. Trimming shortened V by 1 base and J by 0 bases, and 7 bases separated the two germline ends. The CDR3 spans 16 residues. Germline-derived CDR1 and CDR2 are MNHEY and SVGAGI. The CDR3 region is CASSYYTSSGANVLTF. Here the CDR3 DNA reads TGTGCCAGCAGTTACTATACAAGCTCTGGGGCCAACGTCCTGACTTTC.